Detailed here is one TCR beta chain. The data stem from a study of cytomegalovirus exposure and HLA in healthy donors. The CDR3 is made up of 15 amino acids. CDR1 is SGHRS and CDR2 is YFSETQ in the germline V gene. Between the trimmed V and J ends, which lost 2 bases and 5 bases, there was a span of 15 bases. The primer mix had 60 Vbeta and 13 Jbeta primers. The repertoire was sequenced with immunoSEQ multiplex PCR; TCRdb's copy has only in-frame clones and lacks some. The table records around 270,000 clones, 75% to 90% of them present only once. The TCR comes from a girl aged 2-10 years in good health and CMV-seronegative. The material sequenced was PBMCs. The V and J genes are TRBV5-1 and TRBJ2-3; weak D call: TRBD1 (6 bases). In DNA, the CDR3 is TGCGCCAGCAGCTTCCGTGGTAGGGGGATAGATACGCAGTATTTT. This codes for CASSFRGRGIDTQYF.